This T cell receptor beta chain was observed in a study of T cells in Graves' hyperthyroidism and ophthalmopathy. The wider study: Blood from the periphery was taken at initial diagnosis, before any treatment.

CDR1 and CDR2 from the germline V gene are SGHTA and FQGNSA. This CDR3 region has 17 residues. Deletions cut 8 bases from V and 2 bases from J, with 21 bases between. It was RNA transcripts that yielded the amplified TCR beta CDR3 regions. The primer set for the first-round RT-PCR of the TCR CDR3 was HTBI. TCRdb reprocessed the multiplex PCR reads via MiXCR and lists one record per CDR3 protein. The sample consists of about 96,000 distinct CDR3 sequences, roughly half of them appearing once. Details on this clonotype: Its target is unknown. The CDR3 does not end in the conserved phenylalanine or tryptophan, so this is likely a read error.

Study-level results: Ophthalmopathy onset followed model prediction by a median around 6.6 months. Stable hyperthyroidism was told apart from ophthalmopathy by a model built on 13 V-J features.

The source of this sequence is a woman in her thirties or forties with Graves' hyperthyroidism. Sequences were obtained from blood. This sequence joins TRBV7-2 and TRBJ2-2, with D uncertain. The CDR3 loop is CASSPSLGISNTGELFL. As DNA, the CDR3 is TGTGCCAGCTCGCCATCCCTAGGTATCAGTAACACCGGGGAGCTGTTTCTT.